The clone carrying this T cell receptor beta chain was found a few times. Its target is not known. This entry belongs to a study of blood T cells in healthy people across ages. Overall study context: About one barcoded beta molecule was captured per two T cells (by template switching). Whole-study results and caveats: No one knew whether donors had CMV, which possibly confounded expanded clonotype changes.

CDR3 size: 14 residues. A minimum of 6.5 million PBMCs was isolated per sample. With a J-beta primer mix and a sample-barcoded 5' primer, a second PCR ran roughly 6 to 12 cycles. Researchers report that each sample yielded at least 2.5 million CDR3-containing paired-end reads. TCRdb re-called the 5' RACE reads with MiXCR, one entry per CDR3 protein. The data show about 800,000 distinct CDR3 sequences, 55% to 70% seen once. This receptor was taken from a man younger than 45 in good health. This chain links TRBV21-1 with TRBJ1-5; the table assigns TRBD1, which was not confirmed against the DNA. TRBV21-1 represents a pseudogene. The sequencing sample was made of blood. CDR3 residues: CAVQGPRGNQPQHF. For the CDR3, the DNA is TGTGCCGTCCAGGGTCCAAGAGGCAATCAGCCCCAGCATTTT.